Here is one T cell receptor beta chain with its context. Its antigen is still unknown. The CDR3 totals 13 residues. Trimming removed 1 base from V and 9 bases from J, with 12 bases in between. CDR1 SEHNR and CDR2 FQNEAQ come from the germline V gene (reference sequence). The sample belongs to a study of CD8 T cells in ankylosing spondylitis. 5'-RACE, quantitative and with molecular barcodes, yielded the TCR beta libraries. TCRdb analysed the 5' RACE reads with MiXCR anew, one entry per CDR3 protein. The sample shows under 150,000 distinct CDR3 sequences, roughly 15% of them seen only once. Overall study findings and caveats: A motif of under 10 highly homologous TCR beta variants was seen as apparently characteristic of ankylosing spondylitis blood. Peripheral blood held disease-linked clones only at relatively low frequency, and these were CD8+.

The receptor's source is a female donor with ankylosing spondylitis or in good health (not recorded which). The sample comprised blood, either unsorted or a sorted T cell fraction (not recorded which). The rearrangement joins TRBV7-9 to TRBJ2-5; the D is unclear. The CDR3 coding sequence is TGTGCCAGCAGCTTAGAAAGAGAACTCCCCCAGTACTTC. Translating it yields CASSLERELPQYF.